The source of this T cell receptor (beta chain) is a study of T cell changes during pregnancy in multiple sclerosis (dated by TCRdb to about 2019). Regarding the study in general: The study looked at changes in the T cell repertoire across pregnancy in women with multiple sclerosis.

The method behind the library was the immunoSEQ multiplex PCR assay. TCRdb took over this immuneACCESS table, retaining in-frame rearrangements with V and J assigned. Such tables are incomplete; in checked studies, under half of the missing clones stem from an unresolved V gene, and the remainder is unexplained. This sample lists fewer than 40,000 clones; under 95% were detected once. 0.44% of the sample is taken by the ten largest. V and J lose 0 bases and 0 bases, and a span of 7 bases separates them. The CDR3 sequence holds 15 residues, the cysteine and phenylalanine included. Just the 45-base CDR3 DNA is kept, in frame starting at base 1. Based on the germline V gene, the CDR1 and CDR2 sequences are KGHSH and LQKENI. As for this clone: What this receptor recognizes is not known. Per-base quality was not reported, and no clone a single base away is much larger than it.

The clonotype was recovered from a female donor in good health, enrolled as a control in a pregnancy study. Rearrangement joined TRBV18 to TRBJ2-3; the D gene remains uncertain. The material sequenced was CD4+ T cells from peripheral blood mononuclear cells, taken in the second trimester of pregnancy. The CDR3 region: CASSPPTRSTDTQYF. DNA sequence: TGTGCCAGCTCACCACCGACCAGGAGCACAGATACGCAGTATTTT.